These T cell receptor beta chains were read from a single sample in a study of T cells expressing NK-cell markers. TCRdb re-analyzed the 5' RACE reads; it lists each CDR3 protein once, without DNA. In all, the sample yields hundreds of thousands of distinct CDR3 sequences. Material for sequencing was blood T cells: a sorted CD56 or NKG2C T cell subset, CD4+ or CD8+ T cells, or bulk PBMC T cells (not recorded which). All receptors derive from a woman between 18 and 75 years old in good health. CDR3s include the opening cysteine and the closing phenylalanine or tryptophan.

J gene: TRBJ2-1
V gene: TRBV6-2/TRBV6-3
CDR3 protein: CASSYTRLDRVSRNEQFF

J gene: TRBJ2-1
V gene: TRBV24-1
CDR3 protein: CATSDPGQNNEQFF

J gene: TRBJ1-2
V gene: TRBV12-3/TRBV12-4
CDR3 protein: CASSLLAGYTF

J gene: TRBJ2-2
V gene: TRBV12-3/TRBV12-4
CDR3 protein: CASSLKVNTGELFF

J gene: TRBJ2-7
V gene: TRBV7-2
CDR3 protein: CASSSPGPYEQYF

J gene: TRBJ2-1
V gene: TRBV28
CDR3 protein: CASSRGTSGSFYNEQFF

J gene: TRBJ2-1
V gene: TRBV20-1
CDR3 protein: CSASAALGNEQFF

J gene: TRBJ2-4
V gene: TRBV27
CDR3 protein: CASSPWRGVGDIQYF

J gene: TRBJ1-1
V gene: TRBV7-9
CDR3 protein: CASSLGAGAEAFF

J gene: TRBJ2-5
V gene: TRBV4-3
CDR3 protein: CASSQGTVGKTQYF

J gene: TRBJ2-1
V gene: TRBV19
CDR3 protein: CASSRAASSYNEQFF

J gene: TRBJ2-7
V gene: TRBV28
CDR3 protein: CASSLLAGWEQYF